These T cell receptor beta chains were read from a single sample in a study of CD8 T cells in ankylosing spondylitis. TCRdb re-analysed the 5' RACE reads in MiXCR, keeping a single row per CDR3 protein. This sample yields about 450,000 distinct CDR3 sequences, of which 20% to 30% are seen a single time; about 0.92% belongs to the top ten. The sample taken for sequencing was blood, either unsorted or a sorted T cell fraction (not recorded which). The receptors come from a male donor with ankylosing spondylitis. CDR3s include the opening cysteine and the closing phenylalanine or tryptophan. The D gene is left open where the match is weak. Clone size is stated in some rows and not others, as once, few, many or a class when expanded.

>TRBJ2-1|few|TRBV6-2/TRBV6-3|NA
CASSSTTGLASYNEQFF
TGTGCCAGCAGTTCCACCACAGGGCTCGCCTCCTACAATGAGCAGTTCTTC
>TRBJ2-1|few|TRBV20-1|TRBD2
CSARSGRGFNEQFF
TGCAGTGCTAGAAGCGGGAGAGGGTTCAATGAGCAGTTCTTC
>TRBJ2-1|few|TRBV20-1|NA
CSGFRVIGNNEQFF
TGCAGTGGCTTTCGGGTAATTGGAAACAATGAGCAGTTCTTC
>TRBJ2-7|NA|TRBV2|NA
CASSEVGSEYEQYF
TGTGCCAGCAGTGAAGTTGGTAGTGAGTACGAGCAGTACTTC
>TRBJ1-1|few|TRBV12-3/TRBV12-4|TRBD1
CASSFRTGGPNTEAFF
TGTGCCAGCAGTTTCCGAACAGGGGGTCCGAACACTGAAGCTTTCTTT
>TRBJ1-2|few|TRBV7-6|TRBD1
CASSLAGGRDGYTF
TGTGCCAGCAGCTTAGCAGGGGGCCGTGATGGCTACACCTTC
>TRBJ2-1|few|TRBV5-1|TRBD2
CASRLFSGGDNEQFF
TGCGCCAGCAGGTTGTTTAGCGGGGGAGACAATGAGCAGTTCTTC
>TRBJ2-5|NA|TRBV12-3/TRBV12-4|TRBD2
CASSPRTAGGAQYF
TGTGCCAGCAGTCCAAGGACTGCCGGGGGGGCCCAGTACTTC
>TRBJ2-1|few|TRBV20-1|NA
CSASAPATVRNEQFF
TGCAGTGCTAGTGCCCCCGCGACAGTACGGAATGAGCAGTTCTTC
>TRBJ2-5|NA|TRBV7-2|NA
CASSPTRGPQETQYF
TGTGCCAGCAGCCCGACGCGGGGCCCCCAAGAGACCCAGTACTTC
>TRBJ2-1|NA|TRBV12-3/TRBV12-4|NA
CASSLSGTQAYNEQFF
TGTGCCAGCAGTTTGTCGGGGACCCAAGCCTACAATGAGCAGTTCTTC
>TRBJ2-2|NA|TRBV9|NA
CASSVVSGGLGELFF
TGTGCCAGCAGCGTAGTGTCGGGCGGCCTGGGGGAGCTGTTTTTT
>TRBJ2-3|many|TRBV5-5|TRBD1
CASSLQRGRPDTQYF
TGTGCCAGCAGCTTGCAGAGGGGGCGCCCGGATACGCAGTATTTT
>TRBJ1-1|NA|TRBV27|TRBD1
CASRPRPGQLDTEAFF
TGTGCCAGCAGACCCCGTCCGGGACAGCTCGACACTGAAGCTTTCTTT
>TRBJ1-1|few|TRBV7-2|NA
CASSFSRVTEAFF
TGTGCCAGCAGCTTCTCTCGGGTTACTGAAGCTTTCTTT
>TRBJ1-5|few|TRBV29-1|TRBD1
CSVGQGWNQPQHF
TGCAGCGTAGGACAGGGTTGGAATCAGCCCCAGCATTTT
>TRBJ2-4|NA|TRBV15|NA
CATSRGPGLAKNIQYF
TGTGCCACCAGCAGAGGCCCGGGGCTAGCCAAAAACATTCAGTACTTC
>TRBJ2-6|once|TRBV7-2|NA
CASSRPTSGANVLTF
TGTGCCAGCAGCCGCCCCACATCCGGGGCCAACGTCCTGACTTTC
>TRBJ2-1|many|TRBV29-1|NA
CSVLAYSTGRSYNEQFF
TGCAGCGTCTTGGCCTACTCGACAGGGAGGAGCTACAATGAGCAGTTCTTC
>TRBJ2-1|NA|TRBV15|TRBD1
CATSRRQGSEQFF
TGTGCCACCAGCCGGCGACAGGGCAGTGAGCAGTTCTTC
>TRBJ1-6|few|TRBV5-1|NA
CASRSDRNNSPLHF
TGCGCCAGCAGGTCCGACAGGAATAATTCACCCCTCCACTTT
>TRBJ1-1|few|TRBV25-1|NA
CASSPSVTYTEAFF
TGTGCCAGCAGCCCGTCCGTTACCTACACTGAAGCTTTCTTT
>TRBJ1-2|NA|TRBV12-3/TRBV12-4|TRBD1
CASSVSGTGRNYGYTF
TGTGCCAGCAGTGTCTCCGGGACAGGGCGTAACTATGGCTACACCTTC
>TRBJ2-1|few|TRBV5-1|TRBD2
CASSLGTGTRTLPNEQFF
TGCGCCAGCAGCTTGGGTACTGGGACTAGAACTTTGCCCAATGAGCAGTTCTTC
>TRBJ2-3|NA|TRBV12-3/TRBV12-4|TRBD1
CASSPRDSYTDTQYF
TGTGCCAGCAGTCCAAGGGACAGTTACACAGATACGCAGTATTTT
>TRBJ2-1|NA|TRBV5-1|NA
CASSSGNNNEQFF
TGCGCCAGCAGCTCGGGGAATAACAATGAGCAGTTCTTC
>TRBJ1-1|few|TRBV5-1|NA
CASSLKGDDTEAFF
TGCGCCAGCAGCTTGAAAGGGGATGACACTGAAGCTTTCTTT
>TRBJ2-1|NA|TRBV11-2|NA
CASSLERAIFYEQFF
TGTGCCAGCAGCTTAGAAAGGGCGATTTTCTATGAGCAGTTCTTC
>TRBJ1-5|NA|TRBV25-1|NA
CASVRDLNQPQHF
TGTGCCAGCGTCCGGGACCTGAATCAGCCCCAGCATTTT
>TRBJ1-4|NA|TRBV7-9|NA
CASSSNRVANEKLFF
TGTGCCAGCAGCTCTAACAGGGTGGCTAATGAAAAACTGTTTTTT
>TRBJ1-5|NA|TRBV28|NA
CASSPPRRGLGQPQHF
TGTGCCAGCAGTCCGCCTCGCCGGGGGTTGGGCCAGCCCCAGCATTTT
>TRBJ2-7|NA|TRBV5-5|TRBD2
CASSLLAGALGSYEQYF
TGTGCCAGCAGCTTACTAGCGGGTGCTTTGGGGTCCTACGAGCAGTACTTC
>TRBJ1-6|few|TRBV27|NA
CASSPGTQRESPLHF
TGTGCCAGCAGTCCAGGGACACAACGGGAGTCACCCCTCCACTTT
>TRBJ2-3|few|TRBV9|TRBD1
CASSLAGTGGMDTQYF
TGTGCCAGCAGCTTAGCCGGGACAGGGGGCATGGATACGCAGTATTTT
>TRBJ2-3|NA|TRBV20-1|NA
CSARDVADTDTQYF
TGCAGTGCTAGAGATGTAGCGGACACAGATACGCAGTATTTT
>TRBJ1-4|few|TRBV7-9|NA
CASTPRGDRAYEKLFF
TGTGCCAGCACCCCTCGCGGTGACAGAGCTTACGAAAAACTGTTTTTT
>TRBJ2-1|few|TRBV20-1|NA
CSAPTFNEQFF
TGCAGTGCCCCAACCTTCAATGAGCAGTTCTTC
>TRBJ1-5|NA|TRBV10-3|NA
CAISESIQPQHF
TGTGCCATCAGTGAGTCGATTCAGCCCCAGCATTTT
>TRBJ1-3|few|TRBV3-1|NA
CASSQTPVGYSDTIYF
TGTGCCAGCAGCCAAACCCCCGTCGGCTATTCGGACACCATATATTTT